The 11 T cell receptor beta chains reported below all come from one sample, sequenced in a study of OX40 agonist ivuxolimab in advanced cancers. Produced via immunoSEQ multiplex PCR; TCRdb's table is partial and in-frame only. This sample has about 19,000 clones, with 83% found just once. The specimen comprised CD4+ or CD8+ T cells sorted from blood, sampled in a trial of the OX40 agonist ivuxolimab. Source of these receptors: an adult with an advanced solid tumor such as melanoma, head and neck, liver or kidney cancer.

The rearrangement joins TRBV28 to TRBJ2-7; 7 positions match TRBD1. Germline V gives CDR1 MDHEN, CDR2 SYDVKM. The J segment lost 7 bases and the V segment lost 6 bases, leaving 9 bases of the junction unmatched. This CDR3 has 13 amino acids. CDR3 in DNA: TGTGCCAGCAGCCGCCGGACAGGTTATGAGCAGTACTTC. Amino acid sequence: CASSRRTGYEQYF.

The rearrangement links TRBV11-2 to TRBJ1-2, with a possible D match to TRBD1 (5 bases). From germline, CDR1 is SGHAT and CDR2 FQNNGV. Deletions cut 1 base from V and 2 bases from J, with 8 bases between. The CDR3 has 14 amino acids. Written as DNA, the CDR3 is TGTGCCAGCAGCTTAGTCGGGGGAAACTATGGCTACACCTTC. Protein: CASSLVGGNYGYTF.

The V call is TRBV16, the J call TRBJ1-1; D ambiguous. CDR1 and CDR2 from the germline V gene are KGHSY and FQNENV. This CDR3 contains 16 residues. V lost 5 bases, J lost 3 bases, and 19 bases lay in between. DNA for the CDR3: TGTGCCAGCAGCATTGATCCGGGCTTCGTATACACTGAAGCTTTCTTT. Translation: CASSIDPGFVYTEAFF.

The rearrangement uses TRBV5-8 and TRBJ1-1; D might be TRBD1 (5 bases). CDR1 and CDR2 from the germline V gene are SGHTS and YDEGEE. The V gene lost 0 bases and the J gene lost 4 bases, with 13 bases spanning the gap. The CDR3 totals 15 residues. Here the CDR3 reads CASSLVRLGGTEAFF. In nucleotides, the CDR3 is TGTGCCAGCAGCTTGGTGCGGCTCGGGGGCACTGAAGCTTTCTTT.

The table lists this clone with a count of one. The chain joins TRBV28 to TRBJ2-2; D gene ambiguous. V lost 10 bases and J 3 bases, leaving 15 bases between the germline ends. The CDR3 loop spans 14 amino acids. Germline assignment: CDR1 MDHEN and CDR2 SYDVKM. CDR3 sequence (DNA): TGTGCCACGCCGAGAGGTGGGGACACCGGGGAGCTGTTTTTT. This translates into CATPRGGDTGELFF.

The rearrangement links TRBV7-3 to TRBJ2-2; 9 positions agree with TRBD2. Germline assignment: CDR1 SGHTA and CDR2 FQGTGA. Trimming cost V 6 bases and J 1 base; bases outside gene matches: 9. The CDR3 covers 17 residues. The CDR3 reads CASRDEGLALNTGELFF. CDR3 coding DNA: TGTGCCAGCAGGGACGAGGGACTAGCCCTGAACACCGGGGAGCTGTTTTTT.

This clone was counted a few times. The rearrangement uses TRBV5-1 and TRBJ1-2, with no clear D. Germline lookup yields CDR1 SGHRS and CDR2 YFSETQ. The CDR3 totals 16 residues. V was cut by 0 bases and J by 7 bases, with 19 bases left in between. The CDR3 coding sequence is TGCGCCAGCAGCTTGGGCAGAAACGAACTATGGACTGGCTACACCTTC. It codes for CASSLGRNELWTGYTF.

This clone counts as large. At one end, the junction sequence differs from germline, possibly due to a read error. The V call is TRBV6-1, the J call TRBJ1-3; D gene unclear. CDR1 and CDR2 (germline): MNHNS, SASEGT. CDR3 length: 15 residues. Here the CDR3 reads CASREGWNSGNTIYF. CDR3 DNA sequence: TGTGCCAGCAGGGAAGGGTGGAATTCTGGAAACACCATATATTTT.

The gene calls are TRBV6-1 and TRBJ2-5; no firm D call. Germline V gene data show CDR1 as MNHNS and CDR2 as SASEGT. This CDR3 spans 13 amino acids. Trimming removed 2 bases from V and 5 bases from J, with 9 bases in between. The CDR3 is CASSEWIWETQYF. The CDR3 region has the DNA TGTGCCAGCAGTGAATGGATCTGGGAGACCCAGTACTTC.

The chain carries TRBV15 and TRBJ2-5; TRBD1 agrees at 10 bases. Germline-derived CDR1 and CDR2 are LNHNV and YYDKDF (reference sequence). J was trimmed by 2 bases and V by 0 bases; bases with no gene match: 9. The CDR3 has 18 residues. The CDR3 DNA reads TGTGCCACCAGCAGAGACCCTATTAGGACAGGGGGACAAGAGACCCAGTACTTC. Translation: CATSRDPIRTGGQETQYF. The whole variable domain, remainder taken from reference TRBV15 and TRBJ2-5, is DAMVIQNPRYQVTQFGKPVTLSCSQTLNHNVMYWYQQKSSQAPKLLFHYYDKDFNNEADTPDNFQSRRPNTSFCFLDIRSPGLGDTAMYLCATSRDPIRTGGQETQYFGPGTRLLVL.

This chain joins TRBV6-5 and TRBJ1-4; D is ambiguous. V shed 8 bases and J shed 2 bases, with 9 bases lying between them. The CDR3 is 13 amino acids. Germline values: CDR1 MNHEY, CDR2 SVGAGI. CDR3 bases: TGTGCCAGCGGATGGGTGACTAATGAAAAACTGTTTTTT. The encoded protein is CASGWVTNEKLFF.